A selection of T cell receptor beta chains follows, all from one sample in a study of shared clonotypes between healthy human individuals. The table came from immunoSEQ multiplex PCR; TCRdb's copy has only in-frame clones and leaves some out. The sample shows under 1,100,000 clones, around three quarters of them seen only once. Source material: memory CD4+ T cells from PBMCs. Receptor source: a young man in good health. Some clones in this sample may be carry-over from other donors' samples. Each CDR3 is given with its conserved first and last residue. D genes are given only for firm matches. Size is stated for part of the rows, as once, few or many counts, or as a class when the clone is expanded.

>TRBV4-3|.|TRBD2|TRBJ2-7
TGCGCCAGCAGCCCGGGACTAGCGGGAGGGCCCCCCCATACGGTCGAGCAGTACTTC
CASSPGLAGGPPHTVEQYF
>TRBV6-5|.|.|TRBJ2-5
TGTGCCAGCAGTTCCCTCGGGGGAGTCCAAGAGACCCAGTACTTC
CASSSLGGVQETQYF
>TRBV18|.|.|TRBJ1-5
TGTGCCAGCTCACCCTTTGAAGGGGGGAATCAGCCCCAGCATTTT
CASSPFEGGNQPQHF
>TRBV6-6|.|TRBD2|TRBJ2-1
TGTGCCAGCAGTTACTCGGGACTAGCGGGAGACAATGAGCAGTTCTTC
CASSYSGLAGDNEQFF
>TRBV9|.|.|TRBJ2-7
TGTGCCAGCAGCCCCCGGGGCCAGGGGCCGGGTTCCTACGAGCAGTACTTC
CASSPRGQGPGSYEQYF
>TRBV18|.|.|TRBJ1-1
TGTGCCAGCTCACCAGGTTCTGCGGGGAGTACTGAAGCTTTCTTT
CASSPGSAGSTEAFF
>TRBV5-1|.|.|TRBJ2-7
TGCGCCAGCAGCTCCGAGGGCTTTAACTACGAGCAGTACTTC
CASSSEGFNYEQYF
>TRBV27|.|TRBD2|TRBJ2-3
TGTGCCAGCAGTTTATGGGCTAGCGGAGATACGCAGTATTTT
CASSLWASGDTQYF
>TRBV5-1|once|TRBD2|TRBJ2-1
TGCGCCAGCAGCTTGGTAGCGGGAGGAGGGAATGAGCAGTTCTTC
CASSLVAGGGNEQFF
>TRBV19|.|TRBD1|TRBJ2-7
TGTGCCAGTAGTATCCCCGGGACAGGGGGCGAGCAGTACTTC
CASSIPGTGGEQYF
>TRBV6-6|.|.|TRBJ2-5
TGTGCCAGCAGTTACTCGGTCGATGTGCAGTACTTC
CASSYSVDVQYF
>TRBV18|.|TRBD1|TRBJ2-1
TGTGCCAGCTCACTCCAGGGGGAGAATGAGCAGTTCTTC
CASSLQGENEQFF
>TRBV6-1|.|.|TRBJ2-5
TGTGCCAGCCGGGGGACAGTTGTATTGGAGACCCAGTACTTC
CASRGTVVLETQYF
>TRBV7-9|.|TRBD2|TRBJ2-3
TGTGCCAGCAGCCCTGGGTGGATAGCGGGAACAGATACGCAGTATTTT
CASSPGWIAGTDTQYF
>TRBV6-1|once|.|TRBJ1-4
TGTGCCAGCAGCTCTTACAGGGAAGAAAAACTGTTTTTT
CASSSYREEKLFF
>TRBV28|.|.|TRBJ1-5
TGTGCCAGCGGGAACGGCAGGGGCGGCAATCAGCCCCAGCATTTT
CASGNGRGGNQPQHF
>TRBV7-2|.|TRBD2|TRBJ2-1
TGTGCCAGCAGCTCGCAGGCTAGCGGGCCCAATGAGCAGTTCTTC
CASSSQASGPNEQFF
>TRBV18|.|TRBD1|TRBJ2-7
TGTGCCAGCTCACCGGGACAGGGCTTGGGCGAGCAGTACTTC
CASSPGQGLGEQYF
>TRBV9|.|.|TRBJ2-5
TGTGCCAGCAGCGTGTACCCACAGACCCAAGAGACCCAGTACTTC
CASSVYPQTQETQYF
>TRBV2|.|.|TRBJ1-1
TGTGCCAGCAGTGTATCGGGTATCGGTGAAGCTTTCTTT
CASSVSGIGEAFF
>TRBV27|.|.|TRBJ1-4
TGTGCCAGCAGTTTAGCAGGGGTGGGTAATGAAAAACTGTTTTTT
CASSLAGVGNEKLFF
>TRBV7-3|.|.|TRBJ2-5
TGTGCCAGCAGCCGAAATGCCCGGGGGCCTGGAGAGACCCAGTACTTC
CASSRNARGPGETQYF
>TRBV9|.|.|TRBJ1-3
TGTGCCAGCAGCACCAGACACCTCTCTGGAAACACCATATATTTT
CASSTRHLSGNTIYF
>TRBV23-1|once|TRBD2|TRBJ2-1
TGCGCCAGCACCCAGGGCGGGAGGGCCCTCATATACAATGAGCAGTTCTTC
CASTQGGRALIYNEQFF
>TRBV28|.|TRBD1|TRBJ1-2
TGTGCCAGCAGTTCATCAGGGGGCACCAACTATGGCTACACCTTC
CASSSSGGTNYGYTF
>TRBV2|.|.|TRBJ1-5
TGTGCCAGCAGTGCAGGGCATCAGCCCCAGCATTTT
CASSAGHQPQHF
>TRBV11-3|.|.|TRBJ2-3
TGTGCCAGCAGCCCCGCGTTTGGGGGTTCAGATACGCAGTATTTT
CASSPAFGGSDTQYF
>TRBV5-1|.|TRBD1|TRBJ2-1
TGCGCCAGCAGCTTGGGAACTTACGAGGCGGGACAGGTAATCTTC
CASSLGTYEAGQVIF
>TRBV4-3|.|.|TRBJ2-3
TGCGCCAGCAGCCAAGAGGGCGGTTCTACAGATACGCAGTATTTT
CASSQEGGSTDTQYF
>TRBV19|.|.|TRBJ2-7
TGTGCCAGTAGTATGAAGGGAGAGCAGTACTTC
CASSMKGEQYF
>TRBV5-4|.|.|TRBJ2-7
TGTGCCAGCAGCTTGGGCCCTGCGGAAAACTACGAGCAGTACTTC
CASSLGPAENYEQYF
>TRBV9|.|.|TRBJ2-3
TGTGCCAGCAGCGTAGGATGGGGCAGGGAGGCAGATACGCAGTATTTT
CASSVGWGREADTQYF
>TRBV18|few|.|TRBJ1-5
TGTGCCAGCTCACCACAGGGAAATAGCAATCAGCCCCAGCATTTT
CASSPQGNSNQPQHF
>TRBV29-1|.|TRBD1|TRBJ1-2
TGCAGCGGAGGACAGGGGGCGCTTAATAATGGCTACACCTTC
CSGGQGALNNGYTF
>TRBV5-6|.|TRBD1|TRBJ2-7
TGTGCCAGCACCTGGACAGGGGAGTACGAGCAGTACTTC
CASTWTGEYEQYF
>TRBV15|.|.|TRBJ1-2
TGTGCCACCAGCAGAGATTTAAAACAGGCGGGGGGCTACACCTTC
CATSRDLKQAGGYTF
>TRBV9|.|TRBD2|TRBJ2-7
TGTGCCAGCAGTCGAACCGGGACTAGCGGAGAGAACGAGCAGTACTTC
CASSRTGTSGENEQYF
>TRBV5-1|.|TRBD1|TRBJ2-7
TGCGCCAGCAGCTTAAACGCCGGGACAGGCTACGAGCAGTACTTC
CASSLNAGTGYEQYF
>TRBV7-9|.|.|TRBJ1-5
TGTGCCAGCAGCTTAGGGTTAGGGCAGCCCCAGCATTTT
CASSLGLGQPQHF
>TRBV6-6|.|.|TRBJ2-1
TGTGCCAGCAGTTCAGCGTTCTCAACGTTTGAGCAGTTCTTC
CASSSAFSTFEQFF